This TCR beta chain was obtained from a study of siplizumab effects on memory and regulatory T cells. The data were produced by immunoSEQ multiplex PCR, yet TCRdb's version contains in-frame clones alone and is incomplete. The repertoire has approximately 90,000 clones, approximately 95% of them found once; the top ten carry roughly 0.3%. The germline V and J ends were trimmed by 0 bases and 0 bases, with 6 bases remaining between them. CDR1 is SGHRS and CDR2 is YFSETQ in the germline V gene. There are 14 residues in the CDR3. Sequenced: non-Treg CD4+ T cells sorted from blood. The chain has TRBV5-1 and TRBJ1-1; D uncertain. This sequence was found in a human donor in good health. DNA for the CDR3: TGCGCCAGCAGCTTGGCGGGGATGAACACTGAAGCTTTCTTT. Translated, it gives CASSLAGMNTEAFF.